These 10 T cell receptor beta chains were all obtained from the same sample, sequenced in a study of T cells in Graves' hyperthyroidism and ophthalmopathy. Amplification of TCR beta CDR3 regions was performed using RNA transcripts as template. The TCR CDR3 first-round RT-PCR relied on the HTBI primer set. TCRdb redid the calling of the multiplex PCR reads with MiXCR, one entry per CDR3 protein. The data show hundreds of thousands of distinct CDR3 sequences, 45% seen once. Sample: peripheral blood or thyroid tissue (not recorded which). The receptors here all came from an adult man with Graves' disease, either hyperthyroidism or ophthalmopathy (not recorded which).

The rearrangement links TRBV13 to TRBJ2-7, with 12 nucleotides matching TRBD2. CDR1 and CDR2 (germline): PRHDT, FYEKMQ (reference sequence). J gave up 4 bases and V 4 bases, and 5 bases lay outside the gene matches. There are 15 residues in the CDR3. CDR3 loop: CASSSRTSGVYEQYF. The CDR3 DNA reads TGTGCCAGCAGCTCCCGGACTAGCGGGGTATACGAGCAGTACTTC.

This rearrangement joins TRBV7-8 to TRBJ2-5; 13 positions agree with TRBD2. The CDR3 consists of 15 residues. Germline CDR1 reads SGHVS; CDR2 reads FQNEAQ. V was clipped by 11 bases and J by 4 bases; unmatched bases: 10. The CDR3 DNA reads TGTGCCGGAGACGCTGGACTAGCGGGAGTAGAGACCCAGTACTTC. Its protein is CAGDAGLAGVETQYF.

The CDR3 region is CAISDPTDGVHSYTF. CDR3 DNA sequence: TGTGCCATCAGTGATCCGACAGACGGGGTCCATAGCTACACCTTC. The rearrangement joins TRBV10-3 to TRBJ1-2; tentatively, D is TRBD1 (5 bases). Per germline, CDR1 ENHRY and CDR2 SYGVKD. This CDR3 comprises 15 residues. Trimming left V 3 bases short and J 9 bases short, with 20 bases between.

This clonotype was counted at least ten times. This rearrangement joins TRBV25-1 to TRBJ1-5, with D hard to call. The V gene's germline CDR1 is MGHDK and CDR2 SYGVNS. Deletions cut 7 bases from V and 3 bases from J, with 13 bases between. This CDR3 is built from 14 residues. The CDR3 loop reads CASKEVRINQPQHF. In DNA, the CDR3 is TGTGCCAGCAAGGAAGTACGGATCAATCAGCCCCAGCATTTT.

V is TRBV7-9 and J is TRBJ2-7; 7 nucleotides agree with TRBD2. Germline trimming cut 5 bases from V and 3 bases from J; bases unmatched to any gene: 10. The CDR3 sequence is 15 residues long. Germline CDR1 reads SEHNR; CDR2 reads FQNEAQ (reference sequence). In DNA form, the CDR3 reads TGTGCCAGCAGCCAAGGGGCTAGCGGAGACTACGAGCAGTACTTC. Its translation is CASSQGASGDYEQYF. Combining the CDR3 with reference TRBV7-9 and TRBJ2-7 gives the whole variable domain DTGVSQNPRHKITKRGQNVTFRCDPISEHNRLYWYRQTLGQGPEFLTYFQNEAQLEKSRLLSDRFSAERPKGSFSTLEIQRTEQGDSAMYLCASSQGASGDYEQYFGPGTRLTVT.

This clonotype showed up just a few times. The chain carries TRBV7-9 and TRBJ1-2; 9 nucleotides align to TRBD1. Germline V lookup: CDR1 SEHNR, CDR2 FQNEAQ (reference sequence). V trimming: 4 bases; J trimming: 7 bases; junction bases outside the gene matches: 4. The CDR3 runs 13 residues. The CDR3 is CASSSTGGAGYTF. The CDR3 bases are TGTGCCAGCAGCTCGACAGGGGGAGCTGGCTACACCTTC. Variable domain in full (rest from reference TRBV7-9 and TRBJ1-2): DTGVSQNPRHKITKRGQNVTFRCDPISEHNRLYWYRQTLGQGPEFLTYFQNEAQLEKSRLLSDRFSAERPKGSFSTLEIQRTEQGDSAMYLCASSSTGGAGYTFGSGTRLTVV.

This chain connects TRBV11-3 to TRBJ1-2; no clear D. CDR1 and CDR2 from the germline V gene are SGHNT and YENEEA. V was cut by 6 bases and J by 7 bases, with 21 bases left in between. This CDR3 contains 15 residues. The CDR3 sequence: CASSHPGRTASGYTF. The DNA of the CDR3 is TGTGCCAGCAGTCACCCGGGGAGGACTGCATCTGGCTACACCTTC.

A few counts support this clonotype. The V and J genes are TRBV13 and TRBJ1-1, with 7 bases that match TRBD1. The V and J ends lost 1 base and 8 bases, in that order; junction bases with no gene match: 1. Germline assignment: CDR1 PRHDT and CDR2 FYEKMQ (reference sequence). The CDR3 is 12 amino acids. This chain's CDR3 is CASSLEGQEAFF. DNA for the CDR3: TGTGCCAGCAGCTTAGAGGGACAGGAAGCTTTCTTT.

This chain joins TRBV19 and TRBJ1-5; no reliable D call. Germline V lookup: CDR1 LNHDA, CDR2 SQIVND (reference sequence). The CDR3 has 15 amino acids. Trimming stripped 2 bases from V and 1 base from J, with 9 bases between. The CDR3 protein is CASSIKGMSNQPQHF. The CDR3 nucleotides read TGTGCCAGTAGTATAAAGGGTATGAGCAATCAGCCCCAGCATTTT.

This chain connects TRBV7-8 to TRBJ1-4; weak D call: TRBD1 (5 bases). The CDR3 spans 14 residues. Trimming took 3 bases from V and 6 from J, leaving 11 bases between them. Germline loops: CDR1 SGHVS, CDR2 FQNEAQ. CDR3 in amino acids: CASSFGGADEKLFF. The CDR3 bases are TGTGCCAGCAGCTTCGGGGGAGCGGATGAAAAACTGTTTTTT. Full variable domain (outside the CDR3, taken from reference TRBV7-8 and TRBJ1-4): GAGVSQSPRYKVAKRGQDVALRCDPISGHVSLFWYQQALGQGPEFLTYFQNEAQLDKSGLPSDRFFAERPEGSVSTLKIQRTQQEDSAVYLCASSFGGADEKLFFGSGTQLSVL.